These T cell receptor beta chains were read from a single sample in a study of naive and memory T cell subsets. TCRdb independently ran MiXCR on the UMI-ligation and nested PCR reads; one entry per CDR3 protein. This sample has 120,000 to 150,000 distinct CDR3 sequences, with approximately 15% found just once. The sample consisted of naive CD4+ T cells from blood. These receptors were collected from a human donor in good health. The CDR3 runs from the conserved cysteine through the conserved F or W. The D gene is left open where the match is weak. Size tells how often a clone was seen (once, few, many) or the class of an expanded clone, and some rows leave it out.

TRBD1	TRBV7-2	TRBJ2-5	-	CASSLTGGRETQYF	TGTGCCAGCAGCTTAACAGGGGGGCGCGAGACCCAGTACTTC
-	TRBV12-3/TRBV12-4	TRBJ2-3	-	CASGGIGDTQYF	TGTGCTAGCGGCGGGATTGGAGATACGCAGTATTTT
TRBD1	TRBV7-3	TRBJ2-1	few	CASSPIGQGLVSEQFF	TGTGCCAGCAGCCCGATCGGACAGGGACTTGTTAGTGAGCAGTTCTTC
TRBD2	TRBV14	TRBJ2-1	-	CASSQGRLAYYNEQFF	TGTGCCAGCAGCCAAGGAAGACTAGCGTACTACAATGAGCAGTTCTTC
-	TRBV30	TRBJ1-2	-	CAWSSNGAYGYTF	TGTGCCTGGAGTTCAAACGGGGCCTATGGCTACACCTTC
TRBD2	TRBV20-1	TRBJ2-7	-	CSASVLAGAEQYF	TGCAGTGCTAGTGTACTAGCGGGAGCCGAGCAGTACTTC
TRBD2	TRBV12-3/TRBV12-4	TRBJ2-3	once	CASSLTIWREATRTQYF	TGTGCCAGCAGCCTCACCATCTGGCGGGAGGCCACCCGTACGCAGTATTTT
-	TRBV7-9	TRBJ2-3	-	CASSLTAGANTDTQYF	TGTGCCAGCAGCTTAACGGCAGGGGCGAACACAGATACGCAGTATTTT
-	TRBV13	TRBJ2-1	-	CASSSTSTGTSSYNEQFF	TGTGCCAGCAGCTCTACCTCGACCGGGACTTCCTCCTACAATGAGCAGTTCTTC
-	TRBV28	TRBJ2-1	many	CASTYELYNEQFF	TGTGCCAGCACCTATGAGCTCTACAATGAGCAGTTCTTC